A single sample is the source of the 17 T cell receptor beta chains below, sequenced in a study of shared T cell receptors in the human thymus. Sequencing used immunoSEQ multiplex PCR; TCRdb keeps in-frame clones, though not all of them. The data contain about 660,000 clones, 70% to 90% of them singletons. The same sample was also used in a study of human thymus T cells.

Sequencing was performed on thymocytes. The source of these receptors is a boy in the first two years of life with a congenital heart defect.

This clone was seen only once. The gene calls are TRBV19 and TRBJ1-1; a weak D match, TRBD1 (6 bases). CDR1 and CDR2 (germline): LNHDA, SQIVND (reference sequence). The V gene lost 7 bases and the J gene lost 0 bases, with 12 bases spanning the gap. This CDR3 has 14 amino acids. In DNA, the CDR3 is TGTGCCAGTAACTGGGGGCACTTGAACACTGAAGCTTTCTTT. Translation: CASNWGHLNTEAFF.

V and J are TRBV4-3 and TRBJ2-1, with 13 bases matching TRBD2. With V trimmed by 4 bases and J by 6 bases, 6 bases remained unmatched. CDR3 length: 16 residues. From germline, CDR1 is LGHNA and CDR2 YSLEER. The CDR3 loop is CASSRRLAGGSNEQFF. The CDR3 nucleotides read TGCGCCAGCAGCCGCCGACTAGCGGGAGGATCCAATGAGCAGTTCTTC.

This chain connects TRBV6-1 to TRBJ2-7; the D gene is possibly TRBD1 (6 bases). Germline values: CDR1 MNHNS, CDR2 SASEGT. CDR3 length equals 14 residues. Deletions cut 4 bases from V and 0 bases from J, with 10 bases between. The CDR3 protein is CASSADRSSYEQYF. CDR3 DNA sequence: TGTGCCAGCAGTGCAGACAGGAGCTCCTACGAGCAGTACTTC.

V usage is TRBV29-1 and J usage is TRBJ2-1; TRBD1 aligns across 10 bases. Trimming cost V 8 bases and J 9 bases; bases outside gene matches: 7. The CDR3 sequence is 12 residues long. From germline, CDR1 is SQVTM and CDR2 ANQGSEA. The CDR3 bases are TGCAGCTTGGGGACAGGGGAGGGTGAGCAGTTCTTC. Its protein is CSLGTGEGEQFF.

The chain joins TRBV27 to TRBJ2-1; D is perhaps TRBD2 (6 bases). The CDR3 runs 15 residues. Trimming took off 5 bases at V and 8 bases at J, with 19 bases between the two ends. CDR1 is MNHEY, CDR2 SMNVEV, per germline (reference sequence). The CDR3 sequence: CASSVTGALLDEQFF. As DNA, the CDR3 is TGTGCCAGCAGTGTTACGGGAGCGTTATTGGATGAGCAGTTCTTC.

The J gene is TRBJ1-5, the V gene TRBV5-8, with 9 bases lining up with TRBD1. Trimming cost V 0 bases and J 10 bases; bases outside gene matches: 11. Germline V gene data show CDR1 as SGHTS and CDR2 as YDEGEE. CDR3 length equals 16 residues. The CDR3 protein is CASSLGDRAGRGPQHF. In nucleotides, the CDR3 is TGTGCCAGCAGCTTGGGGGACAGGGCGGGTCGGGGCCCCCAGCATTTT.

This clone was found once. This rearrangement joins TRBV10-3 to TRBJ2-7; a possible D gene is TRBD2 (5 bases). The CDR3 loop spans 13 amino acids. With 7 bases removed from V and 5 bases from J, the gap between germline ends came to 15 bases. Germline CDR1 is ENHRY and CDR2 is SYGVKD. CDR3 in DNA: TGTGCCATCACCGGCTCGCGGGCCAACGAGCAGTACTTC. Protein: CAITGSRANEQYF.

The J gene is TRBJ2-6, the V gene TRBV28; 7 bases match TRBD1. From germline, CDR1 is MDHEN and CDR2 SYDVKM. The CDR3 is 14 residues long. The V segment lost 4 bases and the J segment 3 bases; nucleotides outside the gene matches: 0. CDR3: CASSYRGGANVLTF. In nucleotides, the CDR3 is TGTGCCAGCAGTTACAGGGGTGGGGCCAACGTCCTGACTTTC.

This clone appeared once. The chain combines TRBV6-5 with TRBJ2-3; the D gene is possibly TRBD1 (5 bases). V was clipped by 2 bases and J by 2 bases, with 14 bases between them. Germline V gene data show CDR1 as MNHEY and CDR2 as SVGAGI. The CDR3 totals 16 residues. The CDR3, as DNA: TGTGCCAGCAGTTACAAGGGGAACCGCGCCACAGATACGCAGTATTTT. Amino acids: CASSYKGNRATDTQYF.

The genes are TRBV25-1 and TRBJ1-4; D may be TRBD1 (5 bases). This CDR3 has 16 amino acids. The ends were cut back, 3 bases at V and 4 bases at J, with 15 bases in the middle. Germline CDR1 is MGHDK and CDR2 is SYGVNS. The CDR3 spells CASSDGRGKGNEKLFF. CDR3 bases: TGTGCCAGCAGTGACGGGAGGGGAAAGGGTAATGAAAAACTGTTTTTT.

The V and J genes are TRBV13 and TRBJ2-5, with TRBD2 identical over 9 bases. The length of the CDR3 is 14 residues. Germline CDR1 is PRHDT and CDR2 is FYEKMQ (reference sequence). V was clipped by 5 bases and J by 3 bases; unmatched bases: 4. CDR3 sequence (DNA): TGTGCCAGCAGCATCAGACTAGCGGAAGAGACCCAGTACTTC. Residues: CASSIRLAEETQYF.

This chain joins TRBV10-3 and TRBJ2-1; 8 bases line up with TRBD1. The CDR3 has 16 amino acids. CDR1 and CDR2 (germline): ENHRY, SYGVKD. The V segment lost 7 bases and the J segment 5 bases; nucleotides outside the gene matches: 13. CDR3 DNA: TGTGCCATCACGGAGGCAGGGGGCGGCCCACACAATGAGCAGTTCTTC. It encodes CAITEAGGGPHNEQFF.

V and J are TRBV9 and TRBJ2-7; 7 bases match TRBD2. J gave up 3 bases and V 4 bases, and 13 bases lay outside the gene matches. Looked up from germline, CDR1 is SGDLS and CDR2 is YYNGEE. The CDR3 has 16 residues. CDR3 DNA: TGTGCCAGCAGCCCCTCCGTGAGTAGCGGGTTCTACGAGCAGTACTTC. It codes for CASSPSVSSGFYEQYF.

In nucleotides, the CDR3 is TGTGCCAGCAGCGTAGGGGCAGGGGGCCCGTTGGTGACCCAGTACTTC. It is translated as CASSVGAGGPLVTQYF. The V call is TRBV9, the J call TRBJ2-5; 8 bases match TRBD1. Losses at the gene ends were 0 bases for V and 7 bases for J; bases not matched to a gene: 11. CDR3 length: 16 amino acids. In germline, CDR1 is SGDLS, CDR2 YYNGEE.

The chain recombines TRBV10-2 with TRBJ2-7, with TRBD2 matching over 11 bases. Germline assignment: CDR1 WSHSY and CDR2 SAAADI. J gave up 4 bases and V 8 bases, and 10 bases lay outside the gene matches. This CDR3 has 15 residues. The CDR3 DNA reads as TGCGCCAGCGTAGCTGTGGCTAGCGGGAGGTACGAGCAGTACTTC. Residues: CASVAVASGRYEQYF.

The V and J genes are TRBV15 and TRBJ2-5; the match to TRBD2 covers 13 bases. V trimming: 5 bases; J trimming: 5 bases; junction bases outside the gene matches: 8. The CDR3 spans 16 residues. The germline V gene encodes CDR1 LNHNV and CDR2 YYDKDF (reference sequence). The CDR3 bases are TGTGCCACCAGCTTCGGGACTAGCGGGATGGGGGAGACCCAGTACTTC. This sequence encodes CATSFGTSGMGETQYF.

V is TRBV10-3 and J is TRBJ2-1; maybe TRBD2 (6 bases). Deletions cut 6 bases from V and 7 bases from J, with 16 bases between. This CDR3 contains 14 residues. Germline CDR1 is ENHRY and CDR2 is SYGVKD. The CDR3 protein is CAIRSGLNPNEQFF. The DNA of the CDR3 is TGTGCCATCAGATCGGGACTCAACCCAAATGAGCAGTTCTTC.